This paragraph reports one T cell receptor (beta chain). These data belong to a study of response to subunit inactivated influenza vaccine. TCRdb reprocessed the RT-PCR reads via MiXCR and lists one record per CDR3 protein. Of 540,000 or so distinct CDR3 sequences in the sample, over 10% were seen once. The source is a man aged 50 or older who received an inactivated influenza vaccine. This specimen was PBMCs from blood, taken roughly 47 days after vaccination.

The chain's CDR3 is CASSLIAGVSIHEQFF. CDR3 coding DNA: TGTGCCAGCAGCCTTATAGCGGGAGTGAGTATTCATGAGCAGTTCTTC. The chain recombines TRBV27 with TRBJ2-1; TRBD2 matches at 9 bases. The CDR3 contains 16 residues. CDR1 and CDR2 (germline): MNHEY, SMNVEV (reference sequence). The V and J ends lost 6 bases and 8 bases, in that order; junction bases with no gene match: 14.